The 21 T cell receptor beta chains given below trace back to one sample, sequenced in a study of T cell responses to AZD1222 COVID-19 vaccine. Clones were sequenced by immunoSEQ multiplex PCR, and TCRdb holds only the in-frame ones, with some missing. The top ten hold around 5% of the sample, which has 95,000 to 150,000 clones, approximately 94% seen once. This specimen was peripheral blood, taken 28 days after the second AZD1222 dose. Every receptor here comes from an adult who received the AZD1222 COVID-19 vaccine.

This rearrangement joins TRBV18 to TRBJ1-1; D is uncertain. CDR1 and CDR2 from the germline V gene are KGHSH and LQKENI. Trimming left V 3 bases short and J 2 bases short, with 13 bases between. The length of the CDR3 is 15 residues. The CDR3: CASSPDGNFNTEAFF. DNA of the CDR3: TGTGCCAGCTCACCGGACGGAAACTTTAACACTGAAGCTTTCTTT.

V and J are TRBV7-2 and TRBJ2-5, with 8 positions matching TRBD2. Unmatched junction bases numbered 7, after V lost 2 bases and J lost 2 bases. The germline V gene has CDR1 SGHTA and CDR2 FQGNSA. This CDR3 region has 16 residues. Here the CDR3 DNA reads TGTGCCAGCAGCTTAAGTAGTCTAGCGGGTCAAGAGACCCAGTACTTC. Translation: CASSLSSLAGQETQYF.

This chain joins TRBV4-2 and TRBJ1-5; 7 bases align to TRBD1. This CDR3 spans 16 amino acids. The ends lost 0 bases at V and 2 bases at J; junction bases unmatched: 4. Germline V gene lookup returns CDR1 LGHNA and CDR2 YNFKEQ. As DNA, the CDR3 is TGTGCCAGCAGCCAAGATCGCGGACAGGGCAATCAGCCCCAGCATTTT. The encoded protein is CASSQDRGQGNQPQHF.

The chain couples TRBV29-1 to TRBJ2-7; no firm D call. Per germline, CDR1 SQVTM and CDR2 ANQGSEA. The CDR3 consists of 13 residues. Deletions cut 0 bases from V and 7 bases from J, with 13 bases between. Written as DNA, the CDR3 is TGCAGCGTTGAAGATCTTCAGACGGAAGAGCAGTACTTC. Translated, it gives CSVEDLQTEEQYF.

This clone was detected only once. The DNA for the CDR3 is TGTGCCAGCAGTTTGACAGGGAACGGGGAGCTGTTTTTT. As protein: CASSLTGNGELFF. The chain employs TRBV12-3 or TRBV12-4 and TRBJ2-2, with 7 bases matching TRBD1. V gave up 3 bases and J gave up 7 bases; unmatched junction bases: 2. CDR3 length equals 13 residues.

This clone was seen just once. In nucleotides, the CDR3 is TGTGCCAGCCGCCCCCTCGTGGGATTTGGCACTGAAGCTTTCTTT. Its protein product is CASRPLVGFGTEAFF. This chain connects TRBV2 to TRBJ1-1, with D unresolved. Trimming removed 8 bases from V and 4 bases from J, with 20 bases in between. The CDR3 runs 15 residues. CDR1 is SNHLY and CDR2 is FYNNEI in the germline V gene.

This rearrangement joins TRBV20-1 to TRBJ2-1; D gene ambiguous. V was clipped by 3 bases and J by 8 bases, with 17 bases between them. Germline V gene sequence: CDR1 DFQATT, CDR2 SNEGSKA (reference sequence). The CDR3 is made up of 14 amino acids. The CDR3 coding sequence is TGCAGTGCTAGTTATTCCGTGATTAATTATGAGCAGTTCTTC. It translates to CSASYSVINYEQFF.

The genes are TRBV18 and TRBJ2-5; D is tentatively TRBD1 or TRBD2 (5 bases each). The CDR3 totals 12 residues. Trimming left V 3 bases short and J 3 bases short, with 5 bases between. Germline V lookup: CDR1 KGHSH, CDR2 LQKENI. CDR3 sequence: CASSPGEETQYF. In DNA, the CDR3 is TGTGCCAGCTCACCGGGGGAAGAGACCCAGTACTTC.

The CDR3 spells CASSPGLLGTGELFF. The CDR3 DNA is TGTGCCAGCTCACCGGGACTTCTGGGCACCGGGGAGCTGTTTTTT. V is TRBV18 and J is TRBJ2-2; maybe TRBD2 (6 bases). CDR3 length equals 15 residues. The germline V gene has CDR1 KGHSH and CDR2 LQKENI. Trimming stripped 3 bases from V and 4 bases from J, with 12 bases between.

The gene calls are TRBV10-2 and TRBJ2-7; tentative D call: TRBD1 (5 bases). The CDR3 sequence is 13 residues long. The germline V gene encodes CDR1 WSHSY and CDR2 SAAADI. The germline V and J ends were trimmed by 0 bases and 5 bases, with 8 bases remaining between them. The CDR3 loop reads CASSESRTNEQYF. CDR3 nucleotides: TGCGCCAGCAGTGAGTCGCGGACAAACGAGCAGTACTTC.

CDR3 region: CASSYPAYNQPQHF. In DNA, the CDR3 is TGTGCCAGCAGTTACCCAGCTTACAATCAGCCCCAGCATTTT. The J gene is TRBJ1-5, the V gene TRBV6-2 or TRBV6-3; D unresolved. Germline values: CDR1 MNHEY, CDR2 SVGEGT. CDR3 length: 14 residues. The V end was cut by 2 bases, the J end by 3 bases, with 8 bases between.

The chain combines TRBV29-1 with TRBJ1-2; D is perhaps TRBD1 (6 bases). Trimming removed 6 bases at V and 2 bases at J, with 10 bases between. This CDR3 comprises 12 residues. Germline-derived CDR1 and CDR2 are SQVTM and ANQGSEA. CDR3 nucleotide sequence: TGCAGCGTCGTTCAGGGGAACTATGGCTACACCTTC. Its translation is CSVVQGNYGYTF.

This clone occurred a few times. The chain links TRBV5-1 to TRBJ1-2, with D unresolved. The CDR3 covers 12 residues. Germline lookup yields CDR1 SGHRS and CDR2 YFSETQ. V was trimmed by 0 bases and J by 7 bases, leaving 7 bases between them. CDR3 coding DNA: TGCGCCAGCAGCTTGGGGTTAGGTGGCTACACCTTC. This encodes CASSLGLGGYTF.

The V call is TRBV2, the J call TRBJ2-3; tentatively, D is TRBD2 (5 bases). The CDR3 runs 14 residues. Per the germline V gene, CDR1 is SNHLY and CDR2 is FYNNEI. Deletions cut 3 bases from V and 2 bases from J, with 9 bases between. The CDR3 loop reads CASSDPGSTDTQYF. The CDR3, as DNA: TGTGCCAGCAGTGACCCGGGGTCCACAGATACGCAGTATTTT.

The V call is TRBV6-5, the J call TRBJ2-3; D is unresolved. The CDR3 is 13 amino acids. Germline lookup yields CDR1 MNHEY and CDR2 SVGAGI. V lost 4 bases and J lost 0, with 5 bases in between. The CDR3 coding sequence is TGTGCCAGCAGTTCTACTAGCACAGATACGCAGTATTTT. This codes for CASSSTSTDTQYF.

The chain's CDR3 is CASGSKTGLFEQYF. In nucleotides, the CDR3 is TGTGCCAGCGGGTCCAAGACAGGTCTATTCGAGCAGTACTTC. The genes are TRBV6-5 and TRBJ2-7; a weak D match, TRBD1 (6 bases). Germline V gene data show CDR1 as MNHEY and CDR2 as SVGAGI. The CDR3 totals 14 residues. V was cut by 8 bases and J by 6 bases, with 20 bases left in between.

J is TRBJ2-3 and V is TRBV7-9; possible D gene TRBD1, 5 bases. V dropped 1 base and J dropped 1 base, with 12 bases sitting between them. CDR1 is SEHNR, CDR2 FQNEAQ, per germline (reference sequence). The CDR3 length is 16 residues. CDR3 loop: CASSLGPGSGTDTQYF. In DNA, the CDR3 is TGTGCCAGCAGCTTAGGACCAGGGTCAGGCACAGATACGCAGTATTTT.

The rearrangement joins TRBV21-1 to TRBJ2-7; the table's D call TRBD2 went unverified against the DNA. TRBV21-1 is a known pseudogene. CDR3 length equals 14 residues. The CDR3 DNA is TGTGCCAGCTCCTCGGGGGTCCCGGCCGACGAGCAGTACTTC. Amino acids: CASSSGVPADEQYF.

V is TRBV2 and J is TRBJ1-1; D remains ambiguous. Germline CDR1 is SNHLY and CDR2 is FYNNEI. The CDR3 covers 12 residues. Trimming shortened V by 8 bases and J by 4 bases, and 11 bases separated the two germline ends. The CDR3 reads CASATQTTEAFF. CDR3 bases: TGTGCCAGCGCCACGCAGACCACTGAAGCTTTCTTT.

This rearrangement joins TRBV5-6 to TRBJ1-1; the D gene is possibly TRBD1 (5 bases). From germline, CDR1 is SGHDT and CDR2 YYEEEE. This CDR3 region has 14 residues. With 1 base removed from V and 7 bases from J, the gap between germline ends came to 14 bases. The DNA of the CDR3 is TGTGCCAGCAGCTTGACCGCGAGACAGCTTGAAGCTTTCTTT. Residues: CASSLTARQLEAFF.

The CDR3 nucleotides read TGTGCCAGCTCACGTCCCGGGACTAGCGGGAATGAGCAGTTCTTC. Amino acids: CASSRPGTSGNEQFF. This chain uses TRBV18 with TRBJ2-1, with TRBD2 identical over 12 bases. There are 15 residues in the CDR3. Unmatched junction bases numbered 5, after V lost 4 bases and J lost 7 bases. Germline V gives CDR1 KGHSH, CDR2 LQKENI.